The 27 T cell receptor beta chains listed next were all sequenced from one sample in a study of T cell responses to AZD1222 COVID-19 vaccine. The protocol was immunoSEQ multiplex PCR, while the TCRdb copy is restricted to in-frame clones and leaves out a portion. The sample records some 150,000 clones, roughly 90% being singletons. This specimen was peripheral blood, taken on day 0 of AZD1222 vaccination. These receptors were obtained from an adult in good health.

The gene calls are TRBV7-9 and TRBJ1-2; D remains ambiguous. The CDR3 sequence is 15 residues long. Germline loops: CDR1 SEHNR, CDR2 FQNEAQ (reference sequence). The V gene lost 4 bases and the J gene lost 6 bases, with 18 bases spanning the gap. DNA of the CDR3: TGTGCCAGCAGCTCAACCGGCCATACCCTAAATGGCTACACCTTC. This codes for CASSSTGHTLNGYTF.

The gene calls are TRBV6-4 and TRBJ2-5; 14 bases map to TRBD2. The germline CDR1 and CDR2 sequences are MRHNA and SNTAGT. The trim removed 2 bases at V and 13 bases at J, leaving 6 bases unmatched. The CDR3 totals 14 residues. This chain's CDR3 is CASSDSGTSGSLYF. CDR3 nucleotide sequence: TGTGCCAGCAGTGACAGCGGGACTAGCGGGAGCCTGTACTTC.

The chain employs TRBV11-2 and TRBJ1-1; D possibly corresponds to TRBD1 (6 bases). Germline V gene lookup returns CDR1 SGHAT and CDR2 FQNNGV. Trimming shortened V by 4 bases and J by 0 bases, and 12 bases separated the two germline ends. CDR3 length: 15 amino acids. Here the CDR3 DNA reads TGTGCCAGCAGCTCCGGACAGTTAATGAACACTGAAGCTTTCTTT. It translates to CASSSGQLMNTEAFF.

The J gene is TRBJ2-7, the V gene TRBV10-3; D is perhaps TRBD2 (5 bases). CDR1 and CDR2 from the germline V gene are ENHRY and SYGVKD. V was clipped by 0 bases and J by 5 bases, with 14 bases between them. This CDR3 contains 15 residues. The CDR3 sequence: CAISESTGVGNEQYF. As DNA, the CDR3 is TGTGCCATCAGTGAGTCGACCGGGGTGGGCAACGAGCAGTACTTC.

The chain links TRBV4-2 to TRBJ1-1, with a possible D match to TRBD1 (6 bases). Trimming took off 8 bases at V and 4 bases at J, with 14 bases between the two ends. There are 13 residues in the CDR3. Germline CDR1 LGHNA, CDR2 YNFKEQ. Here the CDR3 reads CASGGRGPTEAFF. The CDR3, as DNA: TGTGCCAGCGGTGGGCGGGGGCCCACTGAAGCTTTCTTT.

The chain recombines TRBV7-6 with TRBJ1-5, with D uncertain. V lost 6 bases, J lost 5 bases, and 17 bases lay in between. This CDR3 is 15 amino acids long. The V gene's germline CDR1 is SGHVS and CDR2 FNYEAQ. The CDR3 reads CASSSKSPLDQPQHF. The CDR3 bases are TGTGCCAGCAGTTCTAAGTCCCCGTTGGATCAGCCCCAGCATTTT.

This sequence joins TRBV19 and TRBJ2-1, with TRBD2 matching over 9 bases. The trim removed 4 bases at V and 10 bases at J, leaving 11 bases unmatched. The CDR3 is made up of 15 amino acids. CDR1 and CDR2 (germline): LNHDA, SQIVND (reference sequence). In DNA, the CDR3 is TGTGCCAGTAGTACCATCCCCTCTAGCGGGACCGAGCAGTTCTTC. Translating it yields CASSTIPSSGTEQFF.

This chain uses TRBV7-2 with TRBJ2-7; TRBD1 aligns across 11 bases. CDR3 size: 14 residues. Germline CDR1 reads SGHTA; CDR2 reads FQGNSA. The ends lost 4 bases at V and 6 bases at J; junction bases unmatched: 5. The CDR3 sequence is CASSSGQGAGEQYF. For the CDR3, the DNA is TGTGCCAGCAGCTCCGGACAGGGGGCCGGCGAGCAGTACTTC.

This clone was seen only once. This CDR3 reads CASTPGLASHEQYF. For the CDR3, the DNA is TGTGCCAGCACCCCAGGACTAGCTAGCCACGAGCAGTACTTC. V and J are TRBV2 and TRBJ2-7, with 8 bases matching TRBD2. The V gene's germline CDR1 is SNHLY and CDR2 FYNNEI. CDR3 length equals 14 residues. J lost 5 bases, V lost 7 bases, and 10 bases had no gene match.

The chain has TRBV7-9 and TRBJ2-1; no clear D. There are 13 residues in the CDR3. Germline V gene data show CDR1 as SEHNR and CDR2 as FQNEAQ (reference sequence). V was trimmed by 1 base and J by 3 bases, leaving 4 bases between them. The CDR3 DNA is TGTGCCAGCAGCTTAGGGCACTACAATGAGCAGTTCTTC. Translated: CASSLGHYNEQFF.

V and J are TRBV9 and TRBJ2-1; D call uncertain. V gave up 4 bases and J gave up 3 bases, with 11 bases separating them. Per the germline V gene, CDR1 is SGDLS and CDR2 is YYNGEE. This CDR3 contains 14 residues. CDR3 coding DNA: TGTGCCAGCAGCCAAAACCCAGTCTACAATGAGCAGTTCTTC. This encodes CASSQNPVYNEQFF.

This rearrangement joins TRBV6-5 to TRBJ2-7; D remains ambiguous. This CDR3 is 12 amino acids long. Germline CDR1 reads MNHEY; CDR2 reads SVGAGI. Between the trimmed V and J ends, which lost 2 bases and 8 bases, there was a span of 10 bases. Here the CDR3 reads CASSYRNPKQYF. The CDR3 DNA is TGTGCCAGCAGTTACCGGAATCCCAAGCAGTACTTC.

J is TRBJ1-2 and V is TRBV12-3 or TRBV12-4; D unresolved. The CDR3 has 12 residues. The V and J ends lost 3 bases and 0 bases respectively, with 2 bases between them. In DNA, the CDR3 is TGTGCCAGCAGTTTCACTAACTATGGCTACACCTTC. Its translation is CASSFTNYGYTF.

The J gene is TRBJ1-1, the V gene TRBV27, with D maybe TRBD1 (6 bases). Germline V CDR1 and CDR2: MNHEY, SMNVEV (reference sequence). Trimming stripped 2 bases from V and 1 base from J, with 11 bases between. This CDR3 has 15 residues. In DNA, the CDR3 is TGTGCCAGCAGTTTAATACAGGGCGGGAACACTGAAGCTTTCTTT. Translated: CASSLIQGGNTEAFF.

The chain joins TRBV5-4 to TRBJ1-1; D is unresolved. Between the trimmed V and J ends, which lost 2 bases and 3 bases, there was a span of 5 bases. CDR1 and CDR2 (germline): SGHNT, YYREEE (reference sequence). The CDR3 has 12 amino acids. CDR3 loop: CASSFRDTEAFF. CDR3 coding DNA: TGTGCCAGCAGCTTCAGAGACACTGAAGCTTTCTTT.

The chain combines TRBV29-1 with TRBJ2-2, with D perhaps assigned TRBD1 or TRBD2 (5 bases each). Germline V gene lookup returns CDR1 SQVTM and CDR2 ANQGSEA. CDR3 length: 14 residues. With 3 bases removed from V and 7 bases from J, the gap between germline ends came to 15 bases. The chain's CDR3 is CSVDMAGTGGELFF. As DNA, the CDR3 is TGCAGCGTTGATATGGCAGGGACGGGCGGGGAGCTGTTTTTT.

The rearrangement joins TRBV5-4 to TRBJ1-2, with 8 bases matching TRBD1. Losses at the gene ends were 3 bases for V and 8 bases for J; bases not matched to a gene: 6. The CDR3 loop spans 13 amino acids. The germline gives CDR1 SGHNT, CDR2 YYREEE (reference sequence). Here the CDR3 DNA reads TGTGCCAGCAGCTCCACAGGGGGAGGAGGCTACACCTTC. Protein: CASSSTGGGGYTF.

The CDR3 DNA sequence: TGTGCCAGCAGCTTGGGCCCTCTTAGCACAGATACGCAGTATTTT. It codes for CASSLGPLSTDTQYF. This sequence joins TRBV5-6 and TRBJ2-3; D gene ambiguous. Germline values: CDR1 SGHDT, CDR2 YYEEEE. The V end was cut by 0 bases, the J end by 0 bases, with 8 bases between. This CDR3 is 15 amino acids long.

The V call is TRBV4-1, the J call TRBJ2-1, with D perhaps matching TRBD2 (6 bases). The CDR3 extends over 16 amino acids. Germline V CDR1 and CDR2: MGHRA, YSYEKL. Trimming pared 3 bases from V and 2 bases from J, leaving 14 bases between. The CDR3: CASSQVAVNPYNEQFF. In DNA form, the CDR3 reads TGCGCCAGCAGCCAGGTAGCGGTCAACCCCTACAATGAGCAGTTCTTC.

The chain combines TRBV7-3 with TRBJ2-3; D is perhaps TRBD1 (5 bases). The CDR3 loop spans 14 amino acids. V was clipped by 4 bases and J by 5 bases, with 13 bases between them. CDR1 SGHTA and CDR2 FQGTGA come from the germline V gene. DNA of the CDR3: TGTGCCAGCAGCTCGGCGCAGGGAATAGATACGCAGTATTTT. Translation gives CASSSAQGIDTQYF. Filled out from reference TRBV7-3 and TRBJ2-3, the complete variable domain reads GAGVSQTPSNKVTEKGKYVELRCDPISGHTALYWYRQSLGQGPEFLIYFQGTGAADDSGLPNDRFFAVRPEGSVSTLKIQRTERGDSAVYLCASSSAQGIDTQYFGPGTRLTVL.

The chain recombines TRBV9 with TRBJ1-2; no reliable D call. The CDR3 sequence is 13 residues long. Germline CDR1 is SGDLS and CDR2 is YYNGEE. Trimming stripped 3 bases from V and 6 bases from J, with 12 bases between. The CDR3 sequence is CASSGLVGNGYTF. Here the CDR3 DNA reads TGTGCCAGCAGCGGCCTGGTAGGTAATGGCTACACCTTC.

The CDR3 DNA follows: TGCAGCGTTAGACTAGCGGGGGGCCCCACGGATACGCAGTATTTT. It encodes CSVRLAGGPTDTQYF. V is TRBV29-1 and J is TRBJ2-3; 13 nucleotides agree with TRBD2. The CDR3 runs to 15 residues. Looked up from germline, CDR1 is SQVTM and CDR2 is ANQGSEA. Trimming cost V 5 bases and J 6 bases; bases outside gene matches: 8.

A few counts support this clone. The V and J genes are TRBV7-2 and TRBJ2-4; 10 positions agree with TRBD2. CDR1 is SGHTA and CDR2 is FQGNSA in the germline V gene. CDR3 length equals 17 residues. Unmatched junction bases numbered 4, after V lost 1 base and J lost 1 base. CDR3 amino acids: CASSLGASGSAKNIQYF. In nucleotides, the CDR3 is TGTGCCAGCAGCTTAGGGGCTAGCGGGAGCGCCAAAAACATTCAGTACTTC. The whole variable domain, remainder taken from reference TRBV7-2 and TRBJ2-4, is GAGVSQSPSNKVTEKGKDVELRCDPISGHTALYWYRQSLGQGLEFLIYFQGNSAPDKSGLPSDRFSAERTGGSVSTLTIQRTQQEDSAVYLCASSLGASGSAKNIQYFGAGTRLSVL.

This clone has more than one count but fewer than ten. The rearrangement joins TRBV7-3 to TRBJ2-3, with D possibly matching TRBD2 (6 bases). The germline CDR1 and CDR2 sequences are SGHTA and FQGTGA. The CDR3 is 14 residues long. V gave up 5 bases and J gave up 1 base, with 10 bases separating them. The CDR3 sequence: CASSRGGGTDTQYF. The CDR3 DNA sequence: TGTGCCAGCAGCCGAGGCGGGGGCACAGATACGCAGTATTTT.

The J gene is TRBJ2-2, the V gene TRBV2, with D possibly matching TRBD2 (6 bases). The germline gives CDR1 SNHLY, CDR2 FYNNEI. This CDR3 has 14 residues. Trimming took 10 bases from V and 6 from J, leaving 18 bases between them. This CDR3 is CAKGLMPGAGELFF. The CDR3 DNA reads TGTGCCAAAGGACTTATGCCGGGGGCCGGGGAGCTGTTTTTT. Full variable domain (missing parts from reference TRBV2 and TRBJ2-2): EPEVTQTPSHQVTQMGQEVILRCVPISNHLYFYWYRQILGQKVEFLVSFYNNEISEKSEIFDDQFSVERPDGSNFTLKIRSTKLEDSAMYFCAKGLMPGAGELFFGEGSRLTVL.

CDR3 coding DNA: TGTGCCAGCAGCTCGGGACAGGGGCGGGGAGAGACCCAGTACTTC. Protein sequence: CASSSGQGRGETQYF. This chain joins TRBV7-8 and TRBJ2-5, with 10 bases fitting TRBD1. Germline-derived CDR1 and CDR2 are SGHVS and FQNEAQ. V lost 4 bases and J lost 4; bases outside the gene matches: 6. The CDR3 has 15 amino acids.

The chain has TRBV30 and TRBJ2-3; D is uncertain. With 2 bases removed from V and 5 bases from J, the gap between germline ends came to 11 bases. CDR3 length: 13 amino acids. CDR1 is GTSNPN, CDR2 SVGIG, per germline (reference sequence). CDR3 sequence reads: CAWSRGPRDTQYF. For the CDR3, the DNA is TGTGCCTGGAGTAGAGGCCCCAGAGATACGCAGTATTTT. Full variable domain (rest looked up from reference TRBV30 and TRBJ2-3): SQTIHQWPATLVQPVGSPLSLECTVEGTSNPNLYWYRQAAGRGLQLLFYSVGIGQISSEVPQNLSASRPQDRQFILSSKKLLLSDSGFYLCAWSRGPRDTQYFGPGTRLTVL.